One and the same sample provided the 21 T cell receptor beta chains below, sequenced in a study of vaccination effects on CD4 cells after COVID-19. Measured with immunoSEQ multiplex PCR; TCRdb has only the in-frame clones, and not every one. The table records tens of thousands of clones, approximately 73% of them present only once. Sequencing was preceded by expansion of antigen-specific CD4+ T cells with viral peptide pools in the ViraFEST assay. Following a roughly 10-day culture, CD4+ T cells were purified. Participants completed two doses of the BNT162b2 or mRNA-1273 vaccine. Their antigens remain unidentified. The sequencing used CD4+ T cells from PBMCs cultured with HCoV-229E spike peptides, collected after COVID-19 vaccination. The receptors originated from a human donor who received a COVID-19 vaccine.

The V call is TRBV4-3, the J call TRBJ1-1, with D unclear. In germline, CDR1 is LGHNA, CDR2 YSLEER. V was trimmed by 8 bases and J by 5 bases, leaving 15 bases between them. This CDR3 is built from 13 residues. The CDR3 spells CASRVEMGTEAFF. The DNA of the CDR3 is TGCGCCAGCCGAGTGGAGATGGGGACTGAAGCTTTCTTT.

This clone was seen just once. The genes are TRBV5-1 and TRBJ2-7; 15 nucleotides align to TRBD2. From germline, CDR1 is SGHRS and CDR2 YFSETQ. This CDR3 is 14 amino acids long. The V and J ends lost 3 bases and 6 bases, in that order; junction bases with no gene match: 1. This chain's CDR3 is CASSWGLAGGEQYV. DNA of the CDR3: TGCGCCAGCAGCTGGGGACTAGCGGGGGGCGAGCAGTACGTC.

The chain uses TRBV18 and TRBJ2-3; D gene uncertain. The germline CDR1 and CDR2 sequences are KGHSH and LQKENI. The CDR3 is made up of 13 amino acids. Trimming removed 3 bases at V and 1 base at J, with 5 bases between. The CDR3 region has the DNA TGTGCCAGCTCACCGGACCGCACAGATACGCAGTATTTT. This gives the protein CASSPDRTDTQYF.

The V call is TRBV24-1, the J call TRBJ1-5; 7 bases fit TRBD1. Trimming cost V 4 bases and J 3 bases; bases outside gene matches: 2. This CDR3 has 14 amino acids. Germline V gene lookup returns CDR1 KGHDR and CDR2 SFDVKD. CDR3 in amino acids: CATSEGQYNQPQHF. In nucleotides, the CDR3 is TGTGCCACCAGTGAGGGACAGTACAATCAGCCCCAGCATTTT.

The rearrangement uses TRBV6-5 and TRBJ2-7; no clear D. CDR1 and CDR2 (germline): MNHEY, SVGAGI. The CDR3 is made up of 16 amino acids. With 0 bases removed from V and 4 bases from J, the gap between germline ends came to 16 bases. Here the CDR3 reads CASSYSSSRYPYEQYV. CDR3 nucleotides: TGTGCCAGCAGTTACTCGAGTTCTCGGTATCCTTACGAGCAGTACGTC.

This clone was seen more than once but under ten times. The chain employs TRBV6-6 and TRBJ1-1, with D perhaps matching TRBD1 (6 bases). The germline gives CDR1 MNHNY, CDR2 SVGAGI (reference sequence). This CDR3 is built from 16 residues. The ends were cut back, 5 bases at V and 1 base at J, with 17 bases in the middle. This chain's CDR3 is CASSPQIRDKNTEAFF. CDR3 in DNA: TGTGCCAGCAGTCCCCAAATACGGGACAAGAACACTGAAGCTTTCTTT.

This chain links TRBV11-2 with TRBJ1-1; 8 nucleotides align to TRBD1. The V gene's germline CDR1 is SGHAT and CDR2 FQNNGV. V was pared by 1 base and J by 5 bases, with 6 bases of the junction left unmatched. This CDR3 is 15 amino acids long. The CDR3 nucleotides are TGTGCCAGCAGCTTAGGGGCAGGGGGCAGGACTGAAGCTTTCTTT. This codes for CASSLGAGGRTEAFF.

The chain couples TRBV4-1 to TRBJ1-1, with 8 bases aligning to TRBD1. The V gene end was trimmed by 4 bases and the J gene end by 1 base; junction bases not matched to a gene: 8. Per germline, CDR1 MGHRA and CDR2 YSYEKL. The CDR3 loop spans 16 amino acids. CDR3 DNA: TGCGCCAGCAGCCGCTATAGGACAGGGCCGAACACTGAAGCTTTCTTT. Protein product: CASSRYRTGPNTEAFF.

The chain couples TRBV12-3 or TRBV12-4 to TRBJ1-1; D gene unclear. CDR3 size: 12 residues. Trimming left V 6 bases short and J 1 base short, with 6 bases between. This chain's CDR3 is CASRGRNTEAFF. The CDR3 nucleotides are TGTGCCAGCAGAGGCAGGAACACTGAAGCTTTCTTT.

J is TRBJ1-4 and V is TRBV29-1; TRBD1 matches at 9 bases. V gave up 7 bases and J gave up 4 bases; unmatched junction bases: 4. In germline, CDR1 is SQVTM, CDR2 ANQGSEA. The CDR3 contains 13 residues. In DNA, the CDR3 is TGCAGCGGGAGGACAGGGGTTAATGAAAAACTGTTTTTT. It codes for CSGRTGVNEKLFF.

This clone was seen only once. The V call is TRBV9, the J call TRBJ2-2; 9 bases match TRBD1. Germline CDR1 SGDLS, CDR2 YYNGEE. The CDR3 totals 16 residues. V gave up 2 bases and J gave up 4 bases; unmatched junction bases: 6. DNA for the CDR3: TGTGCCAGCAGCGTCGACCGGGACAGGGTCACCGGGGAGCTGTTTTTT. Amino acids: CASSVDRDRVTGELFF.

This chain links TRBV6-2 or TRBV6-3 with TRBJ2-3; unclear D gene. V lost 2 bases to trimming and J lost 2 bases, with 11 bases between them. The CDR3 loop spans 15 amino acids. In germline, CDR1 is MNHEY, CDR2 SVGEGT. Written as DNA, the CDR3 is TGTGCCAGCAGTTACAGGAACTACCACACAGATACGCAGTATTTT. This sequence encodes CASSYRNYHTDTQYF.

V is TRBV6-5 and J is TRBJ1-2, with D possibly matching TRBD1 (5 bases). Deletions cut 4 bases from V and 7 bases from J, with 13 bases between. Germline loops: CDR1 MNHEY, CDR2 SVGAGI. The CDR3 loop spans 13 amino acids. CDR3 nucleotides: TGTGCCAGCAGTTCGTCGGGGGGTCGTGGCTACACCTTC. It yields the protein CASSSSGGRGYTF.

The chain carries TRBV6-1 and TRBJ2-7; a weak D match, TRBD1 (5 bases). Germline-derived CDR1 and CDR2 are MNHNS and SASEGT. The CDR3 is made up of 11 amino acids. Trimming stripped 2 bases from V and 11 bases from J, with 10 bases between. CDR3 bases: TGTGCCAGCAGTGAACAGGGCGTGGAGTACGTC. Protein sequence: CASSEQGVEYV.

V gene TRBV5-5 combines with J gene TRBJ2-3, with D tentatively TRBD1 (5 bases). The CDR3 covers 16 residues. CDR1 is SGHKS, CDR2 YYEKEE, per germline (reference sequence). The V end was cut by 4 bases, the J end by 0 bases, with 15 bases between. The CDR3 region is CASSPHQGRSTDTQYF. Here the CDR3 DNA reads TGTGCCAGCAGCCCTCACCAGGGAAGGAGCACAGATACGCAGTATTTT.

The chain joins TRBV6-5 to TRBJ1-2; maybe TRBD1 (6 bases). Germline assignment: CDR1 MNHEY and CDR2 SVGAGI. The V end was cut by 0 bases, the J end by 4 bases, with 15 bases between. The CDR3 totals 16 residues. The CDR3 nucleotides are TGTGCCAGCAGTTACTCGTATACAGGGCAGATCTATGGCTACACCTTC. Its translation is CASSYSYTGQIYGYTF.

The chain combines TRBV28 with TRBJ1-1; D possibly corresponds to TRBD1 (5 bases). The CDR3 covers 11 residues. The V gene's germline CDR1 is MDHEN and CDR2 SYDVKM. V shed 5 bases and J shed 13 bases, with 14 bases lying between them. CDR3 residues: CASSERTGDFF. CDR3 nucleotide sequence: TGTGCCAGCAGTGAGAGGACGGGGGATTTCTTT.

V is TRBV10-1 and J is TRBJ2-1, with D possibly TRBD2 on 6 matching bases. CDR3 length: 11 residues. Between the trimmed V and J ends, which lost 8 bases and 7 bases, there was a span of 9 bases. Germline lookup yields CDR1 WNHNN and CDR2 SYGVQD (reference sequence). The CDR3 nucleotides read TGCGCCAGCGGAGGGGCAAATGAGCAGTTCTTC. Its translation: CASGGANEQFF.

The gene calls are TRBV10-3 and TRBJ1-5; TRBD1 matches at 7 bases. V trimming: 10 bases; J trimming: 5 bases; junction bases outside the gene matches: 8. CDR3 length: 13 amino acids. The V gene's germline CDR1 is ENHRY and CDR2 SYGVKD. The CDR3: CATGTDSDQPQHF. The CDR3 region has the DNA TGTGCCACCGGGACAGACTCAGATCAGCCCCAGCATTTT.

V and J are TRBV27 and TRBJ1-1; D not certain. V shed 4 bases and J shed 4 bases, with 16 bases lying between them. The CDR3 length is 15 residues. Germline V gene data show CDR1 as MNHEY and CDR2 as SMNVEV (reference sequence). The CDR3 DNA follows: TGTGCCAGCAGTTCCCGATATAATTCGGGCACTGAAGCTTTCTTT. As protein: CASSSRYNSGTEAFF.

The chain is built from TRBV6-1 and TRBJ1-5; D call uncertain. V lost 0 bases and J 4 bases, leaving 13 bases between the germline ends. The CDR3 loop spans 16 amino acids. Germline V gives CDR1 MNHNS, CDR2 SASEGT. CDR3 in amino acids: CASSEARSVLNQPQHF. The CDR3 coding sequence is TGTGCCAGCAGTGAAGCGCGCAGCGTACTTAATCAGCCCCAGCATTTT.